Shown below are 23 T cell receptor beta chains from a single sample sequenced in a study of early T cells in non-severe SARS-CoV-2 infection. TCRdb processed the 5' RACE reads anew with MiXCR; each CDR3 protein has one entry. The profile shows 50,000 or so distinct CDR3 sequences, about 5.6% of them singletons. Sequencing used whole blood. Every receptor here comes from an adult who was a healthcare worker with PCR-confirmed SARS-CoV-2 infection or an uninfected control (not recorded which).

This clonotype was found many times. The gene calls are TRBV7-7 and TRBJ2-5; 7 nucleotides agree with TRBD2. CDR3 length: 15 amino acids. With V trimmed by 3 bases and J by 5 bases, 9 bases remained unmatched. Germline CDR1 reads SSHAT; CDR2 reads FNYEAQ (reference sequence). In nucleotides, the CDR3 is TGTGCCAGCAGCTTTCAGCGGGGCCGGGGGGAGACCCAGTACTTC. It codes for CASSFQRGRGETQYF.

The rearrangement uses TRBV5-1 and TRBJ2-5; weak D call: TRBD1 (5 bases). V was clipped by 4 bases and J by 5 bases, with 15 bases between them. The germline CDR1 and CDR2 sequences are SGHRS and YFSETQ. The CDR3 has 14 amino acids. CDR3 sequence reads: CASSTSGQGETQYF. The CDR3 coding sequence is TGCGCCAGCAGCACGTCGGGTCAGGGTGAGACCCAGTACTTC. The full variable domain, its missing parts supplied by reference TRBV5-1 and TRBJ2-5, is KAGVTQTPRYLIKTRGQQVTLSCSPISGHRSVSWYQQTPGQGLQFLFEYFSETQRNKGNFPGRFSGRQFSNSRSEMNVSTLELGDSALYLCASSTSGQGETQYFGPGTRLLVL.

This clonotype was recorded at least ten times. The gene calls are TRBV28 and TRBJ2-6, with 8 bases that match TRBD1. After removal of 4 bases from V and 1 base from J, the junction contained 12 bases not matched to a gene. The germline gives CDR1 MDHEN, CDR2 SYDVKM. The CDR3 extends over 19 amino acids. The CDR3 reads CASSSPFDRGISGANVLTF. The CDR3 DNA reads TGTGCCAGCAGTTCGCCTTTCGACAGGGGTATATCTGGGGCCAACGTCCTGACTTTC.

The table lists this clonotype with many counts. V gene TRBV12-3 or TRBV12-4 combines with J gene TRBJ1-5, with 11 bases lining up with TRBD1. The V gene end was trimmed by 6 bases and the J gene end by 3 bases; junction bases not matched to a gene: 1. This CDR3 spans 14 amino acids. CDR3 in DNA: TGTGCCAGCAGGGGACAGGGGGACAATCAGCCCCAGCATTTT. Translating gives CASRGQGDNQPQHF.

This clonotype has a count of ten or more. The CDR3: CSAKAGGVDEQYF. For the CDR3, the DNA is TGCAGTGCTAAAGCGGGAGGGGTCGACGAGCAGTACTTC. The chain employs TRBV20-1 and TRBJ2-7; 10 nucleotides align to TRBD2. CDR3 length: 13 residues. Trimming took 4 bases from V and 5 from J; bases not matched to a gene: 5. Germline lookup yields CDR1 DFQATT and CDR2 SNEGSKA (reference sequence).

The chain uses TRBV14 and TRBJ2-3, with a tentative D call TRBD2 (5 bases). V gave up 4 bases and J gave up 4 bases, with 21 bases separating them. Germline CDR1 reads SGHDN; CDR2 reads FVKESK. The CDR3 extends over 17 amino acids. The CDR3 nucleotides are TGTGCCAGCAGCCTTAATCCGGGAAGTGGAGCGGCAGATACGCAGTATTTT. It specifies CASSLNPGSGAADTQYF.

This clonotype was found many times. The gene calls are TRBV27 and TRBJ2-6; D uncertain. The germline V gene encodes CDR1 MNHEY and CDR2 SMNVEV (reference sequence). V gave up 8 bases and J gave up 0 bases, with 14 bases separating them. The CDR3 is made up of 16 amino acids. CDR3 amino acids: CASGSDQISGANVLTF. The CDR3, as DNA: TGTGCCAGCGGCTCAGATCAGATCTCTGGGGCCAACGTCCTGACTTTC.

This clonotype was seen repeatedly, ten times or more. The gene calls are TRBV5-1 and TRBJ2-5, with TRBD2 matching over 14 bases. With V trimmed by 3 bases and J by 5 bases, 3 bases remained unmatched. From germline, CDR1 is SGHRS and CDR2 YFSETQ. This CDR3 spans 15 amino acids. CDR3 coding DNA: TGCGCCAGCAGCTGGGGACTAGCGGGAGTGGAGACCCAGTACTTC. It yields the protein CASSWGLAGVETQYF.

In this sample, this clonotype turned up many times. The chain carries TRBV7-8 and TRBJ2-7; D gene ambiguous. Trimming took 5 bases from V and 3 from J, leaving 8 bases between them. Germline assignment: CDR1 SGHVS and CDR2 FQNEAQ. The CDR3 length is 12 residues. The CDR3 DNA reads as TGTGCCAGCAGCCCAGAGAACTACGAGCAGTACTTC. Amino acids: CASSPENYEQYF.

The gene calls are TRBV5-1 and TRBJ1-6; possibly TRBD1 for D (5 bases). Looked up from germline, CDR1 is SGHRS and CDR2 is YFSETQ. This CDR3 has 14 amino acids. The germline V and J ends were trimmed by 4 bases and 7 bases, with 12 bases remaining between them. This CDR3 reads CASSPRDENSPLHF. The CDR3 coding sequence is TGCGCCAGCAGCCCCCGGGACGAGAATTCACCCCTCCACTTT.

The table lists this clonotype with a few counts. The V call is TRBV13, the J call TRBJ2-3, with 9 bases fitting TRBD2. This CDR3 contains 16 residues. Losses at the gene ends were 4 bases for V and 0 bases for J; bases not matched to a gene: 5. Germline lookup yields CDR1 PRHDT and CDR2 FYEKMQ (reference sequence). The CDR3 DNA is TGTGCCAGCAGCTCCAAGCGGGGGGCTAGCACAGATACGCAGTATTTT. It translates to CASSSKRGASTDTQYF.

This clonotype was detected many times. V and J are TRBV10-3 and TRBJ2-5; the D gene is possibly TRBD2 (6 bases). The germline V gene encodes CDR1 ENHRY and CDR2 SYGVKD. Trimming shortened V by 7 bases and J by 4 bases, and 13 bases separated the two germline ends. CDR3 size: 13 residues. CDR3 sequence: CAITIGAGETQYF. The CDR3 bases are TGTGCCATCACCATCGGAGCGGGAGAGACCCAGTACTTC.

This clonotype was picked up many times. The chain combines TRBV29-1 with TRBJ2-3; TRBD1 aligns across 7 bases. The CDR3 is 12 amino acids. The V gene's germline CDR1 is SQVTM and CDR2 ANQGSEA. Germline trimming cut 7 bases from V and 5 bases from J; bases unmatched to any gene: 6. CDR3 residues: CSGQGQIDTQYF. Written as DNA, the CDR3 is TGCAGCGGACAGGGTCAGATAGATACGCAGTATTTT.

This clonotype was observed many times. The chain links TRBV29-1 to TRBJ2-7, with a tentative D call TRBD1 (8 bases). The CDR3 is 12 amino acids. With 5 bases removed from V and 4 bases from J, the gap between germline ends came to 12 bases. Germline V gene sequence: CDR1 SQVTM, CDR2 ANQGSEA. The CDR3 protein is CSVTGGVYEQYF. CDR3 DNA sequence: TGCAGCGTTACAGGGGGGGTGTACGAGCAGTACTTC.

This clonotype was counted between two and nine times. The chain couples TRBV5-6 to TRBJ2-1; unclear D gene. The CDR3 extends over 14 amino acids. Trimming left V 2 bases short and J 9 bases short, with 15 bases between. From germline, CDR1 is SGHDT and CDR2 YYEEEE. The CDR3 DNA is TGTGCCAGCAGCTTTCCTGGGCTAGGAAGTGAGCAGTTCTTC. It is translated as CASSFPGLGSEQFF.

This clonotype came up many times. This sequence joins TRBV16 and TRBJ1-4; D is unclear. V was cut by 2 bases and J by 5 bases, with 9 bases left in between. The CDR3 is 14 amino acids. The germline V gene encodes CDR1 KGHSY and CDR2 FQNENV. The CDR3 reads CASSQGIGNEKLFF. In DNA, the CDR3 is TGTGCCAGCAGCCAAGGGATCGGGAATGAAAAACTGTTTTTT.

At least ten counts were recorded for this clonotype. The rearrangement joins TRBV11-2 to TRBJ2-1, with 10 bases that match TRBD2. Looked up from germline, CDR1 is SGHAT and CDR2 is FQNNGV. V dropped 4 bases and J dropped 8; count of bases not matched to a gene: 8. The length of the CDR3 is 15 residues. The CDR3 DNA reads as TGTGCCAGCAGCTCCAGCGGGAGGGCCACGGATGAGCAGTTCTTC. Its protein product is CASSSSGRATDEQFF.

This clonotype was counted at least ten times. The CDR3 DNA is TGTGCCACCAGCGGTCAGCCGGCCATGAACACTGAAGCTTTCTTT. Amino acid sequence: CATSGQPAMNTEAFF. V gene TRBV15 combines with J gene TRBJ1-1; D not resolved. V was pared by 5 bases and J by 0 bases, with 13 bases between. Looked up from germline, CDR1 is LNHNV and CDR2 is YYDKDF (reference sequence). This CDR3 has 15 residues.

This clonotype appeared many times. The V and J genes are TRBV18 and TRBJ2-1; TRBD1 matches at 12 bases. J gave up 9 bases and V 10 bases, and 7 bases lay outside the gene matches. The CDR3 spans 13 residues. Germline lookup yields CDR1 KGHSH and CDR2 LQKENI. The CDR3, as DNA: TGTGCCAACCCGGGGACAGGGGGCAGTGAGCAGTTCTTC. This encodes CANPGTGGSEQFF.

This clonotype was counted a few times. The CDR3 DNA follows: TGTGCCAGCAGCTTGGGCCGCCAGACCCAGTACTTC. Amino acid sequence: CASSLGRQTQYF. V usage is TRBV5-6 and J usage is TRBJ2-5, with no clear D. The ends were cut back, 0 bases at V and 6 bases at J, with 6 bases in the middle. CDR1 SGHDT and CDR2 YYEEEE come from the germline V gene. This CDR3 contains 12 residues.

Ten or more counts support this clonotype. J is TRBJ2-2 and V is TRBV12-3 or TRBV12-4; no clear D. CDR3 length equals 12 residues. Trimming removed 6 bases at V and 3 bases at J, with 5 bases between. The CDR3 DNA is TGTGCCAGCAGACAGCACACCGGGGAGCTGTTTTTT. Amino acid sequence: CASRQHTGELFF.

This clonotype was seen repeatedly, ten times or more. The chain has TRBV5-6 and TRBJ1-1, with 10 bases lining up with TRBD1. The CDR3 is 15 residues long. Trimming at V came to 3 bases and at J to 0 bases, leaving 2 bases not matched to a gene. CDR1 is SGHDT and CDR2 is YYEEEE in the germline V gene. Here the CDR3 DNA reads TGTGCCAGCAGCTCTGGGACAGGGGTGAACACTGAAGCTTTCTTT. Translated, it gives CASSSGTGVNTEAFF.

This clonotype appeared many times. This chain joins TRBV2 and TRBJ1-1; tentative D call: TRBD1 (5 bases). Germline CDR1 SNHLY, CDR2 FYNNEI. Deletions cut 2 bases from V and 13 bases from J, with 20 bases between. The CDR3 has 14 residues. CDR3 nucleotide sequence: TGTGCCAGCAGTGAATCGGGGGGACCTCGGTCAGTTTTCTTT. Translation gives CASSESGGPRSVFF.